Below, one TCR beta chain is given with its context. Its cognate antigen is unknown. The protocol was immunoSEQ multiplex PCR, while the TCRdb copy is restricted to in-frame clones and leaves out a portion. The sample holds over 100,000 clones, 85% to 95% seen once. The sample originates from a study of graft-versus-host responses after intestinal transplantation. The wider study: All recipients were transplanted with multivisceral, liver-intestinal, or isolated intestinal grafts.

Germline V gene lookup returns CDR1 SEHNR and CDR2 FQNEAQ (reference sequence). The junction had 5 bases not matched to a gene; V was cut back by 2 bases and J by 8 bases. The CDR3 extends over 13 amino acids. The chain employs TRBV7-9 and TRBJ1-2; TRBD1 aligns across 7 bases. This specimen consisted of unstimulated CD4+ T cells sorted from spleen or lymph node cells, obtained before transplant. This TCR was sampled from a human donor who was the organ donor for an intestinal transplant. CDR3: CASSLTTGIGYTF. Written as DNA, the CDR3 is TGTGCCAGCAGCTTAACGACAGGGATCGGCTACACCTTC.